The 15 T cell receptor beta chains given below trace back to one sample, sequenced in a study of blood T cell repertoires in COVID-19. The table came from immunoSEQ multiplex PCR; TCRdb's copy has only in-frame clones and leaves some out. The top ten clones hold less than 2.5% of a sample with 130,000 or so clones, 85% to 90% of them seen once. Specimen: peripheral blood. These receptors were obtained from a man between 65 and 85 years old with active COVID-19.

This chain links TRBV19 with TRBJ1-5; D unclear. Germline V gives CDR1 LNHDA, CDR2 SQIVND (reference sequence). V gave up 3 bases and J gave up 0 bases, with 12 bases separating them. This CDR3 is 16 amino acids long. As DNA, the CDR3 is TGTGCCAGTAGTATTTATGGCCAACATAGCAATCAGCCCCAGCATTTT. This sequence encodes CASSIYGQHSNQPQHF.

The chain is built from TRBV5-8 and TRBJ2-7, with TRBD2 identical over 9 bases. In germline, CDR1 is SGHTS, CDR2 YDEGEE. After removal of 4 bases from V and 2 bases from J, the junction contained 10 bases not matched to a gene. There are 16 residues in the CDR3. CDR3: CASSIRLTSGAYEQYF. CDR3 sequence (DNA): TGTGCCAGCAGCATACGACTGACTAGCGGTGCCTACGAGCAGTACTTC. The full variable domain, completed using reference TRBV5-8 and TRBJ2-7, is EAGVTQSPTHLIKTRGQQATLRCSPISGHTSVYWYQQALGLGLQFLLWYDEGEERNRGNFPPRFSGRQFPNYSSELNVNALELEDSALYLCASSIRLTSGAYEQYFGPGTRLTVT.

CDR3 residues: CASSPYPPGQDSNQPQHF. CDR3 sequence (DNA): TGTGCCAGCTCACCATACCCGCCTGGACAGGATAGCAATCAGCCCCAGCATTTT. The chain joins TRBV18 to TRBJ1-5; TRBD1 matches 7 bases. Trimming took 2 bases from V and 0 from J; bases not matched to a gene: 10. The CDR3 has 18 residues. Germline V lookup: CDR1 KGHSH, CDR2 LQKENI.

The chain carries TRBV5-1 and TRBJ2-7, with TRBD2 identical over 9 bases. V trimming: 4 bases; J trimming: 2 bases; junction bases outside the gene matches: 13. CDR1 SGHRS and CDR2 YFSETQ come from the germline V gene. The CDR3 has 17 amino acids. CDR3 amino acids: CASSVQIAGAQTYEQYF. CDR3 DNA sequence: TGCGCCAGCAGCGTTCAGATAGCGGGAGCCCAGACCTACGAGCAGTACTTC.

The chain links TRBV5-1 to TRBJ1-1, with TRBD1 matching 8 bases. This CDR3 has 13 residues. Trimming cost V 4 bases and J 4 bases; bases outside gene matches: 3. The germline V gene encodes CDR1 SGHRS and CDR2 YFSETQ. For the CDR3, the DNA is TGCGCCAGCAGCCTGACAGGGGTCACTGAAGCTTTCTTT. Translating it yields CASSLTGVTEAFF.

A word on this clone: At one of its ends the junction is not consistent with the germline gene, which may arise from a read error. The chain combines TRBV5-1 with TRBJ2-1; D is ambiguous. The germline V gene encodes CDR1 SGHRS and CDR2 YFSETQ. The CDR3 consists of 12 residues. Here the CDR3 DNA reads TGCGCCAGCAGCCGGCCCGACAACGAGCAGTTCTTC. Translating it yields CASSRPDNEQFF.

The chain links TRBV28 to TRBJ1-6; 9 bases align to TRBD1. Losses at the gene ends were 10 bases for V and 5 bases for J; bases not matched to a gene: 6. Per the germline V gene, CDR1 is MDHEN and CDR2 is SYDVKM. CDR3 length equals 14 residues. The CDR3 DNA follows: TGTGCCACGATCCGGGACAGGGATAATTCACCCCTCCACTTT. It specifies CATIRDRDNSPLHF.

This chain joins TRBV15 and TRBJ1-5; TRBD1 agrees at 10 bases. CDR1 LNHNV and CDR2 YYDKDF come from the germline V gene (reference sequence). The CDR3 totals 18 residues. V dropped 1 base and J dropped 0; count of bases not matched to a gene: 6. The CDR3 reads CATSRGRDRGGSNQPQHF. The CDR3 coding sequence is TGTGCCACCAGCAGAGGGCGGGACAGGGGAGGTAGCAATCAGCCCCAGCATTTT. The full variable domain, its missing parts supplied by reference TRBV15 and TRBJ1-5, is DAMVIQNPRYQVTQFGKPVTLSCSQTLNHNVMYWYQQKSSQAPKLLFHYYDKDFNNEADTPDNFQSRRPNTSFCFLDIRSPGLGDTAMYLCATSRGRDRGGSNQPQHFGDGTRLSIL.

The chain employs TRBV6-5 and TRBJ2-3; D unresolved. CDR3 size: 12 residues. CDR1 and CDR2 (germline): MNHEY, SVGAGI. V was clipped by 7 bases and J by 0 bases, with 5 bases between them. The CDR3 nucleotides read TGTGCCAGCATTACAAGCACAGATACGCAGTATTTT. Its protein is CASITSTDTQYF.

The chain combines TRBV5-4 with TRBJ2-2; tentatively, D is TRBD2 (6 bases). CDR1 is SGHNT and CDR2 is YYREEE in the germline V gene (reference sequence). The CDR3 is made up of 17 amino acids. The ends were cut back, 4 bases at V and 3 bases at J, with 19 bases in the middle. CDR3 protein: CASSRPSGGWDTGELFF. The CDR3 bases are TGTGCCAGCAGCCGCCCGTCTGGGGGGTGGGACACCGGGGAGCTGTTTTTT.

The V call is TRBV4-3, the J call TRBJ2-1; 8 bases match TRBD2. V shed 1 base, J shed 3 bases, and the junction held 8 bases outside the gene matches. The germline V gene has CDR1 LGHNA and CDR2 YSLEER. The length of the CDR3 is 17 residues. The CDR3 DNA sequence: TGCGCCAGCAGCCAAGGTTCACAACTAGCGGTCTACAATGAGCAGTTCTTC. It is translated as CASSQGSQLAVYNEQFF.

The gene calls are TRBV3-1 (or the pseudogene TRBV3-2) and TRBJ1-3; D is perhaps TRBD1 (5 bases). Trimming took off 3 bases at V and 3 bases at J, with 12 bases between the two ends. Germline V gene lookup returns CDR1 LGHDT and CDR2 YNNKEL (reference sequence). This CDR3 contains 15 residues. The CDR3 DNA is TGTGCCAGCAGCCAGGACATATCTAGTGGAAACACCATATATTTT. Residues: CASSQDISSGNTIYF.

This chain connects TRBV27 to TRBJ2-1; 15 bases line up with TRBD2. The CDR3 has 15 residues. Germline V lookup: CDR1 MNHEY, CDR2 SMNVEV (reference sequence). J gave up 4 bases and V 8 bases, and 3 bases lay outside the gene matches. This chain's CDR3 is CASLGLAGGYNEQFF. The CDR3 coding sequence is TGTGCCAGCCTGGGACTAGCGGGGGGTTACAATGAGCAGTTCTTC.

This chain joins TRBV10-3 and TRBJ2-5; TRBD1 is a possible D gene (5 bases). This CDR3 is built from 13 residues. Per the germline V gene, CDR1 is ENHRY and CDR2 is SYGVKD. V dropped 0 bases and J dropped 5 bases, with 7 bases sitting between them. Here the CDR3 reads CAISESGRETQYF. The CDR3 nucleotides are TGTGCCATCAGTGAGTCGGGGCGTGAGACCCAGTACTTC.

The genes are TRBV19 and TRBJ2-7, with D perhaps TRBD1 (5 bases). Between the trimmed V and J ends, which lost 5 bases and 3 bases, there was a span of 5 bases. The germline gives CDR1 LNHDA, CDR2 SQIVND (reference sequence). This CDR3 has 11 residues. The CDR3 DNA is TGTGCCAGTAGTGACAGCTACGAGCAGTACTTC. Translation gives CASSDSYEQYF.